Listed here is a single TCR beta chain. The target antigen is unknown. Relative to the germline gene, one junction end is altered; a read error may explain this. In germline, CDR1 is MGHRA, CDR2 YSYEKL. CDR3 length equals 17 residues. The record originates from a study of tumor-infiltrating lymphocytes in primary liver carcinoma. Overall study context: There were tumors of stage T1-T3 N0M0, each 4.2 to 10 cm across. Samples had roughly 3.65 to 7.5 million productive TCRbeta reads, comparable between tissue types.

Using a constant-region primer together with ProtoScript II reverse transcriptase, TCR beta cDNA was made from about 500 ng of total RNA. Investigators got TCR beta libraries out of three nested multiplex PCR rounds, done with slightly modified ARM-PCR. Primers for the first two PCR rounds were TRBV1-TRBV30 forward primers and a C-beta reverse primer (about 10 cycles per round). MiXCR, run by TCRdb on the multiplex PCR reads, gives a single entry per CDR3 protein. The repertoire holds about 200,000 distinct CDR3 sequences, with less than 75% as singletons. General observations from the study: Compared with tumor region pairs, tumor-adjacent and tumor-blood pairs overlapped less. Against blood, tumors held a significantly higher top-250-clone fraction (p = 0.039).

The researchers obtained blood RNA from unsorted whole blood and also extracted germline DNA. The receptor was derived from a woman aged 55-75 years with primary liver carcinoma and hepatitis B virus infection. Sequencing was done on a sample of peripheral blood. This chain joins TRBV4-1 and TRBJ2-1; TRBD1 matches at 9 bases. CDR3 sequence reads: CASSLTQGAWIYNGQFF. The CDR3 region has the DNA TGCGCCAGCAGCCTCACACAGGGGGCTTGGATATACAATGGGCAGTTCTTC.